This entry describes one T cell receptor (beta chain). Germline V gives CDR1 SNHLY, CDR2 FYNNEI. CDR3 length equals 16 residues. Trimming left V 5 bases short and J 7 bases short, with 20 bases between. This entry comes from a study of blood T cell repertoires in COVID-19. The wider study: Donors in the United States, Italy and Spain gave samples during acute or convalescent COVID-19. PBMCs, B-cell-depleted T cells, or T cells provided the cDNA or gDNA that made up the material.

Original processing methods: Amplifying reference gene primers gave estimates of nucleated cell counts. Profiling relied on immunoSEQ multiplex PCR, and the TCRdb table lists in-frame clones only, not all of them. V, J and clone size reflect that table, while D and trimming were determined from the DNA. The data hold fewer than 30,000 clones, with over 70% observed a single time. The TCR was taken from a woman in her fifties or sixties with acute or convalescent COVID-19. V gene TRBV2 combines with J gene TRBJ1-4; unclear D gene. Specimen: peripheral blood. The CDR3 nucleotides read TGTGCCAGCAGTCGTTATCCGTTGACAATAGGTGAAAAACTGTTTTTT. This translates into CASSRYPLTIGEKLFF.